These T cell receptor beta chains were read from a single sample in a study of circulating tumor DNA in untreated peripheral T-cell lymphoma. Clones were read by immunoSEQ multiplex PCR, and TCRdb kept only the in-frame ones, dropping some. The data contain 5,500 to 8,000 clones, about 80% of them singletons. Sequenced sample: tumor tissue. Receptor source: a human donor with peripheral T-cell lymphoma. CDR3s include the opening cysteine and the closing phenylalanine or tryptophan. D genes are given only for firm matches. Clone size is given for some rows only: seen once, a few or many times, or a class if the clone is expanded.

>TRBV11-3|once|17|TRBJ2-5|TRBD1
TGTGCCAGCAGCAGGGATGCGACAGGGGCCGCCAGGTCGGCCCAGTACTTC
CASSRDATGAARSAQYF
>TRBV11-3|-|16|TRBJ1-2|-
TGTGCCAGCAGCTGGGTTGGGCAGGGCGAGAACTATGGCTACACCTTC
CASSWVGQGENYGYTF
>TRBV1|-|16|TRBJ1-2|-
TGCGCCAGCAGCCAAGTGGGGGCGAGTGCTAACTATGGCTACACCTTC
CASSQVGASANYGYTF
>TRBV1|few|15|TRBJ1-4|-
TGCGCCAGCAGCCACTTGGACAGGGATAATGAAAAACTGTTTTTT
CASSHLDRDNEKLFF
>TRBV18|-|13|TRBJ2-7|-
TGTGCCAGCTCAAACGCCCTCAACTACGAGCAGTACTTC
CASSNALNYEQYF
>TRBV15|large|14|TRBJ2-3|-
TGTGCCACCGGGGGGCTGGGAAGCACAGATACGCAGTATTTT
CATGGLGSTDTQYF
>TRBV30|-|12|TRBJ2-5|-
TGTGCCTGGGAAATTTCTCGGGAGACCCAGTACTTC
CAWEISRETQYF
>TRBV10-3|-|14|TRBJ2-1|TRBD2
TGTGCCATCAGTGAGTCGGGGACTAGCAATGAGCAGTTCTTC
CAISESGTSNEQFF
>TRBV11-3|-|15|TRBJ2-1|TRBD2
TGTGCCAGCAGCTTTGCGGGACTAGCGGGAAATGAGCAGTTCTTC
CASSFAGLAGNEQFF
>TRBV6-1|-|15|TRBJ2-7|-
TGTGCCAGCAGTGAAGAACTAGGGTACTCCTACGAGCAGTACTTC
CASSEELGYSYEQYF
>TRBV29-1|-|14|TRBJ2-3|TRBD2
TGCAGCGTCAGGACTAGCGGGATCACAGATACGCAGTATTTT
CSVRTSGITDTQYF
>TRBV29-1|few|13|TRBJ1-4|TRBD1
TGCAGCGTTCAGCGGGACAGGCGTGAAAAACTGTTTTTT
CSVQRDRREKLFF
>TRBV11-3|few|16|TRBJ1-1|-
TGTGCCAGCGCCCCTCGAGGCTTCAGGGCGTGGGGTGAAGCTTTCTTT
CASAPRGFRAWGEAFF
>TRBV11-3|-|18|TRBJ2-1|TRBD2
TGTGCCAGCAGCTCCCGACTAGCGGACTATAAAATATACAATGAGCAGTTCTTC
CASSSRLADYKIYNEQFF
>TRBV6-8|-|14|TRBJ2-1|-
TGTGCCAGCAGTTACTTGGGGGGCGCCAATGAGCAGTTCTTC
CASSYLGGANEQFF
>TRBV6-8|few|12|TRBJ2-7|-
TGTGCCAGCGACCAGGGCGCCTACGAGCAGTACTTC
CASDQGAYEQYF
>TRBV7-4|-|13|TRBJ2-7|TRBD1
TGTGCCAGCAGCGACGGGACAGGGGTCGAGCAGTACTTC
CASSDGTGVEQYF